The 27 T cell receptor beta chains reported below all come from one sample, sequenced in a study of cytomegalovirus exposure and HLA in healthy donors. 60 Vbeta and 13 Jbeta primers were used in PCR. Produced via immunoSEQ multiplex PCR; TCRdb's table is partial and in-frame only. The sample records about 160,000 clones, around 80% being singletons. Sequenced material: PBMCs. Source of these receptors: a male donor in good health and CMV-seronegative.

V is TRBV5-5 and J is TRBJ2-1; D perhaps matches TRBD2 (5 bases). V lost 5 bases and J lost 4, with 13 bases in between. The CDR3 spans 14 residues. In germline, CDR1 is SGHKS, CDR2 YYEKEE (reference sequence). CDR3 amino acids: CASREDYGYNEQFF. CDR3 nucleotides: TGTGCCAGCAGGGAGGATTACGGGTACAATGAGCAGTTCTTC.

This clone was counted a few times. This chain uses TRBV5-6 with TRBJ1-6; 7 bases agree with TRBD1. V lost 0 bases, J lost 4 bases, and 4 bases stayed unmatched. The CDR3 extends over 16 amino acids. Germline CDR1 and CDR2: SGHDT and YYEEEE. In nucleotides, the CDR3 is TGTGCCAGCAGCTTGGCCCGGACAGGATATAATTCACCCCTCCACTTT. It codes for CASSLARTGYNSPLHF.

The rearrangement links TRBV7-2 to TRBJ2-5, with 9 positions matching TRBD2. Germline V gene data show CDR1 as SGHTA and CDR2 as FQGNSA. CDR3 size: 15 residues. V lost 1 base and J lost 4; bases outside the gene matches: 4. Here the CDR3 reads CASSLGGTSRETQYF. In DNA, the CDR3 is TGTGCCAGCAGCTTAGGGGGGACTAGCAGAGAGACCCAGTACTTC.

The chain links TRBV19 to TRBJ1-3; 8 nucleotides match TRBD1. The CDR3 runs 15 residues. Trimming cost V 9 bases and J 0 bases; bases outside gene matches: 7. Germline assignment: CDR1 LNHDA and CDR2 SQIVND (reference sequence). The CDR3 sequence: CASFTGGASGNTIYF. CDR3 sequence (DNA): TGTGCCAGCTTCACAGGGGGAGCCTCTGGAAACACCATATATTTT.

This sequence joins TRBV2 and TRBJ2-7; TRBD1 agrees at 7 bases. The CDR3 sequence is 14 residues long. The V gene end was trimmed by 2 bases and the J gene end by 3 bases; junction bases not matched to a gene: 4. Germline loops: CDR1 SNHLY, CDR2 FYNNEI. DNA for the CDR3: TGTGCCAGCAGTGAACAGGGGGAAAGCTACGAGCAGTACTTC. It codes for CASSEQGESYEQYF.

The genes are TRBV7-2 and TRBJ2-1, with D unclear. The CDR3 spans 17 residues. CDR1 SGHTA and CDR2 FQGNSA come from the germline V gene. V lost 1 base and J 4 bases, leaving 17 bases between the germline ends. In nucleotides, the CDR3 is TGTGCCAGCAGCTTAGATCCATTACGAGATAAATACAATGAGCAGTTCTTC. Protein: CASSLDPLRDKYNEQFF.

This clone was detected once. The chain has TRBV5-4 and TRBJ2-7, with 9 bases fitting TRBD2. V gave up 4 bases and J gave up 2 bases; unmatched junction bases: 7. Germline-derived CDR1 and CDR2 are SGHNT and YYREEE (reference sequence). The CDR3 is 15 residues long. The CDR3 sequence is CASSPTAGGTYEQYF. CDR3 sequence (DNA): TGTGCCAGCAGCCCTACAGCGGGGGGAACCTACGAGCAGTACTTC.

This clone was counted once. V and J are TRBV19 and TRBJ1-4; D may be TRBD1 (5 bases). CDR1 is LNHDA, CDR2 SQIVND, per germline (reference sequence). The germline V and J ends were trimmed by 10 bases and 15 bases, with 24 bases remaining between them. The CDR3 runs to 13 residues. The CDR3 sequence is CATTGGGAKMVFF. CDR3 nucleotide sequence: TGTGCCACTACAGGCGGTGGGGCTAAAATGGTGTTTTTT.

The rearrangement joins TRBV7-2 to TRBJ1-1; D is ambiguous. CDR3 length equals 14 residues. The V end lost 4 bases, the J end lost 1 base, and 10 bases lay between the germline ends. Per germline, CDR1 SGHTA and CDR2 FQGNSA. The CDR3 sequence is CASSSLIGNTEAFF. The CDR3 region has the DNA TGTGCCAGCAGCTCCCTCATCGGGAACACTGAAGCTTTCTTT.

The chain couples TRBV5-6 to TRBJ2-5; 8 bases fit TRBD1. The CDR3 is 16 amino acids. CDR1 is SGHDT and CDR2 is YYEEEE in the germline V gene. V shed 4 bases, J shed 0 bases, and the junction held 8 bases outside the gene matches. For the CDR3, the DNA is TGTGCCAGCAGCCTGGACAGGGTCCCCTACCAAGAGACCCAGTACTTC. Amino acid sequence: CASSLDRVPYQETQYF. Based on the CDR3 plus reference TRBV5-6 and TRBJ2-5, the full variable domain is DAGVTQSPTHLIKTRGQQVTLRCSPKSGHDTVSWYQQALGQGPQFIFQYYEEEERQRGNFPDRFSGHQFPNYSSELNVNALLLGDSALYLCASSLDRVPYQETQYFGPGTRLLVL.

This sequence joins TRBV18 and TRBJ2-7, with D maybe TRBD1 (6 bases). V was clipped by 2 bases and J by 3 bases, with 14 bases between them. The CDR3 runs to 15 residues. The germline gives CDR1 KGHSH, CDR2 LQKENI. The CDR3 DNA sequence: TGTGCCAGCTCACCATGGACAGTGGGGAACTACGAGCAGTACTTC. It specifies CASSPWTVGNYEQYF.

For the CDR3, the DNA is TGTGCCAGCAGCTTAAACCCAGGGGGCAGGGAGACCCAGTACTTC. It translates to CASSLNPGGRETQYF. V usage is TRBV7-3 and J usage is TRBJ2-5, with TRBD1 matching 8 bases. Per germline, CDR1 SGHTA and CDR2 FQGTGA. The CDR3 is made up of 15 amino acids. Germline trimming cut 1 base from V and 5 bases from J; bases unmatched to any gene: 6.

This chain joins TRBV19 and TRBJ2-5; 11 bases align to TRBD2. With V trimmed by 8 bases and J by 2 bases, 16 bases remained unmatched. The CDR3 consists of 18 residues. CDR1 is LNHDA and CDR2 is SQIVND in the germline V gene (reference sequence). CDR3: CASLDRTSGWAGQETQYF. CDR3 in DNA: TGTGCCAGTTTGGATCGGACTAGCGGGTGGGCGGGGCAAGAGACCCAGTACTTC.

This clone was counted between two and nine times. The rearrangement uses TRBV4-1 and TRBJ2-3, with 8 bases that match TRBD1. The CDR3 has 15 residues. V was clipped by 3 bases and J by 1 base; unmatched bases: 3. Germline loops: CDR1 MGHRA, CDR2 YSYEKL. CDR3 loop: CASSQTGVGTDTQYF. DNA for the CDR3: TGCGCCAGCAGCCAGACAGGGGTGGGCACAGATACGCAGTATTTT.

This rearrangement joins TRBV27 to TRBJ2-1; TRBD2 is a possible D gene (6 bases). The ends were cut back, 6 bases at V and 15 bases at J, with 24 bases in the middle. The germline CDR1 and CDR2 sequences are MNHEY and SMNVEV (reference sequence). CDR3 length: 14 residues. The CDR3 here is CASRELAARGISFF. The CDR3 nucleotides read TGTGCCAGCAGGGAACTAGCAGCCCGTGGGATATCGTTCTTC.

The rearrangement links TRBV6-5 to TRBJ1-6; no definite D call. The CDR3 runs to 14 residues. Germline values: CDR1 MNHEY, CDR2 SVGAGI. Trimming took 2 bases from V and 3 from J, leaving 5 bases between them. The CDR3 DNA reads as TGTGCCAGCAGTTACAGAGACTATAATTCACCCCTCCACTTT. Protein sequence: CASSYRDYNSPLHF.

The rearrangement joins TRBV7-3 to TRBJ1-1, with a possible D match to TRBD1 (5 bases). Per germline, CDR1 SGHTA and CDR2 FQGTGA. Trimming cost V 5 bases and J 1 base, with 8 bases left between them. This CDR3 region has 13 residues. CDR3 nucleotides: TGTGCCAGCAGCACCACAGGGAACACTGAAGCTTTCTTT. It yields the protein CASSTTGNTEAFF.

This clone was detected a few times. J is TRBJ2-7 and V is TRBV4-2, with 7 nucleotides matching TRBD2. Trimming cost V 1 base and J 5 bases; bases outside gene matches: 17. The CDR3 is 18 residues long. CDR1 and CDR2 from the germline V gene are LGHNA and YNFKEQ. Here the CDR3 DNA reads TGTGCCAGCAGCCAAGGCCCCGGACTTCGCGGGAGAATCCACGAGCAGTACTTC. Translation gives CASSQGPGLRGRIHEQYF.

A few counts support this clone. The chain recombines TRBV5-1 with TRBJ1-1; no clear D. CDR1 SGHRS and CDR2 YFSETQ come from the germline V gene. The CDR3 extends over 13 amino acids. V lost 3 bases to trimming and J lost 0 bases, with 6 bases between them. This CDR3 is CASSSLLNTEAFF. CDR3 in DNA: TGCGCCAGCAGCTCCTTATTGAACACTGAAGCTTTCTTT.

V and J are TRBV9 and TRBJ2-3, with 13 bases matching TRBD2. The J segment lost 4 bases and the V segment lost 0 bases, leaving 5 bases of the junction unmatched. This CDR3 region has 17 residues. The germline V gene encodes CDR1 SGDLS and CDR2 YYNGEE. CDR3 sequence: CASSVAPGLAGSDTQYF. The CDR3 DNA reads as TGTGCCAGCAGCGTAGCACCGGGACTAGCGGGATCAGATACGCAGTATTTT. Supplemented by reference TRBV9 and TRBJ2-3, the full variable domain reads DSGVTQTPKHLITATGQRVTLRCSPRSGDLSVYWYQQSLDQGLQFLIQYYNGEERAKGNILERFSAQQFPDLHSELNLSSLELGDSALYFCASSVAPGLAGSDTQYFGPGTRLTVL.

This clone appeared a few times. This sequence joins TRBV6-1 and TRBJ1-6; D may be TRBD1 (5 bases). The length of the CDR3 is 12 residues. Trimming cost V 11 bases and J 6 bases, with 11 bases left between them. The germline V gene encodes CDR1 MNHNS and CDR2 SASEGT. DNA for the CDR3: TGTGCCGGCGGGACGGGTAATTCACCCCTCCACTTT. Translated, it gives CAGGTGNSPLHF.

The chain uses TRBV4-1 and TRBJ2-7, with TRBD1 matching over 8 bases. Germline CDR1 reads MGHRA; CDR2 reads YSYEKL. With V trimmed by 0 bases and J by 3 bases, 10 bases remained unmatched. The length of the CDR3 is 17 residues. The DNA of the CDR3 is TGCGCCAGCAGCCAAGATTTTCAGACGGGACAGGACTACGAGCAGTACTTC. It translates to CASSQDFQTGQDYEQYF.

The chain carries TRBV19 and TRBJ1-5; D not certain. V was trimmed by 1 base and J by 0 bases, leaving 7 bases between them. The germline CDR1 and CDR2 sequences are LNHDA and SQIVND (reference sequence). The CDR3 is 15 amino acids. The CDR3 region has the DNA TGTGCCAGTAGTATAGCCCCGTATAGCAATCAGCCCCAGCATTTT. As protein: CASSIAPYSNQPQHF.

This clone appeared a few times. The chain uses TRBV10-1 and TRBJ1-5, with D perhaps matching TRBD1 (5 bases). CDR3 length: 12 residues. The V gene's germline CDR1 is WNHNN and CDR2 SYGVQD (reference sequence). The V end lost 4 bases, the J end lost 7 bases, and 8 bases lay between the germline ends. Written as DNA, the CDR3 is TGCGCCAGCAGTGGGGGCACCCAGCCCCAGCATTTT. Translation gives CASSGGTQPQHF.

This clone was recorded a few times. The chain has TRBV19 and TRBJ1-5; D is uncertain. V lost 3 bases to trimming and J lost 9 bases, with 9 bases between them. There are 12 residues in the CDR3. The germline V gene has CDR1 LNHDA and CDR2 SQIVND (reference sequence). The CDR3 sequence is CASSMLRLPQHF. The CDR3 DNA reads as TGTGCCAGTAGTATGTTGCGCTTGCCCCAGCATTTT.

The chain has TRBV4-2 and TRBJ2-7; D might be TRBD2 (6 bases). This CDR3 contains 14 residues. Germline V gene data show CDR1 as LGHNA and CDR2 as YNFKEQ. Trimming stripped 2 bases from V and 6 bases from J, with 14 bases between. CDR3 amino acids: CASSQKTSFSEQYF. The DNA for the CDR3 is TGTGCCAGCAGCCAAAAGACTAGTTTTTCCGAGCAGTACTTC.

The chain has TRBV4-1 and TRBJ2-7; possible D gene TRBD2, 7 bases. Deletions cut 0 bases from V and 2 bases from J, with 20 bases between. The CDR3 is 18 residues long. Germline lookup yields CDR1 MGHRA and CDR2 YSYEKL. CDR3 protein: CASSQDWPIQGGAYEQYF. CDR3 DNA: TGCGCCAGCAGCCAAGATTGGCCGATCCAAGGGGGGGCCTACGAGCAGTACTTC.